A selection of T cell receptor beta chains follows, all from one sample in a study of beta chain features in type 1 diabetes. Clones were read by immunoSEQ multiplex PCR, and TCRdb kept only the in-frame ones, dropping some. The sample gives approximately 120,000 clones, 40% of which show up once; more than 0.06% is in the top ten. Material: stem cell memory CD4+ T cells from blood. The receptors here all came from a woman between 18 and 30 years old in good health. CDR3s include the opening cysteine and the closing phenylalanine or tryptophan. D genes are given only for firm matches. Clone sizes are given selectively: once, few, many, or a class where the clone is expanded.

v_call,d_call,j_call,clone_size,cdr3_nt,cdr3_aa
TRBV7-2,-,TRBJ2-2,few,TGTGCCAGCAGCTTAGACAGGGTTGACGGGGAGCTGTTTTTT,CASSLDRVDGELFF
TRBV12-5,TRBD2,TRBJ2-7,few,TGTGCTAGTGGTTTTGCCCCTACTGGGACTAGAGCCGAGCAGTACTTC,CASGFAPTGTRAEQYF
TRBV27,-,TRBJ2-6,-,TGTGCCAGCAGTCCCCGACAGGCGATGGGGGCCAACGTCCTGACTTTC,CASSPRQAMGANVLTF
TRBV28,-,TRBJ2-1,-,TGTGCCAGCAGTTTATTGACTACCCGATACAATGAGCAGTTCTTC,CASSLLTTRYNEQFF
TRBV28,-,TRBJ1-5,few,TGTGCCAGCCGGGGGGCTGGACAGCCCCAGCATTTT,CASRGAGQPQHF
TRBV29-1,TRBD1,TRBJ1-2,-,TGCAGCGTGGGCACAGGGGGCTCAAATGGCTACACCTTC,CSVGTGGSNGYTF
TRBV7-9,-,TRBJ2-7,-,TGTGCCAGCACCCCGGTGGGGGGACAGAGGGCTCGGGAGCAGTACTTC,CASTPVGGQRAREQYF
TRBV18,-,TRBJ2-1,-,TGTGCCAGCTCACCAGTCGACGGGAACAATGAGCAGTTCTTC,CASSPVDGNNEQFF
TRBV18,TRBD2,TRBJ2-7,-,TGTGCCAGCTCACCGGACAGGTTTTTTAGCGGGAGGGATAGCGAGCAGTACTTC,CASSPDRFFSGRDSEQYF
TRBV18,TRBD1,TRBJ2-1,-,TGTGCCAGCTCACCACGACAGGGGGAGCAGTTCTTC,CASSPRQGEQFF
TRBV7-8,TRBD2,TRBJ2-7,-,TGTGCCAGCAGCTCGGGACTAGCGGTAGGGGAGCAGTACTTC,CASSSGLAVGEQYF
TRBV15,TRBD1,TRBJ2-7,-,TGTGCCACCAGCAGAGGTACAGGGGGCTTTGTGTACGAGCAGTACTTC,CATSRGTGGFVYEQYF
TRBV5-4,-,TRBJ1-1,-,TGTGCCAGCGGAGAGAGAGCACAGGCCAGCCGGACTGAAGCTTTCTTT,CASGERAQASRTEAFF
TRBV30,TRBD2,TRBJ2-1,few,TGTGCCTGGAGACTAGCGGGAGGGAGTGAGCAGTTCTTC,CAWRLAGGSEQFF
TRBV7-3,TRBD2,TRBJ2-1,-,TGTGCCAGCCGGGAGGGCGGGCGGACTAGCGGGAAACACAATGAGCAGTTCTTC,CASREGGRTSGKHNEQFF
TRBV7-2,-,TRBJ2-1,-,TGTGCCAGCAGCCCCCGACAGACTGAGCAGTTCTTC,CASSPRQTEQFF
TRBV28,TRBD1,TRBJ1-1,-,TGTGCCAGCAGTTTTTTGGGGACAGGGCTAAGAGACACTGAAGCTTTCTTT,CASSFLGTGLRDTEAFF
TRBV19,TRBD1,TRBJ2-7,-,TGTGCCAGTAGTATGAGGGGGCACCGCTACTTTGAGCAGTACTTC,CASSMRGHRYFEQYF
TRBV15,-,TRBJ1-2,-,TGTGCCACCAGCAGAGACCCCCGTAGCTATGGCTACACCTTC,CATSRDPRSYGYTF
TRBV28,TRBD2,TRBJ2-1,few,TGTGCCAGCAGTTTACGACTAGCGGTCAATGAGCAGTTCTTC,CASSLRLAVNEQFF
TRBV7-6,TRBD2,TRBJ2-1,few,TGTGCCAGCAGCTTAAGGATCGGGAGGGCCGATGGTGAGCAGTTCTTC,CASSLRIGRADGEQFF
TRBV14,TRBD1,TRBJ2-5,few,TGTGCCAGCAGGCCCCCCGGGACAGGGTCGGAGACCCAGTACTTC,CASRPPGTGSETQYF
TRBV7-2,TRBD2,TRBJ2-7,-,TGTGCCAGCAGCTCCCGACTAGCGGCCTACGAGCAGTACTTC,CASSSRLAAYEQYF
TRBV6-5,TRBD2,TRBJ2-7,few,TGTGCCAGCAGTTCTAGCGGGGGTGAGTCCCACTACGAGCAGTACTTC,CASSSSGGESHYEQYF
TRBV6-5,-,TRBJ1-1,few,TGTGCCAGCATCGGGACTCGGCCGTTT,CASIGTRPF
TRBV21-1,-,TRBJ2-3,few,TGTGCCAGCAGCAAAGGAGGGGGAGGCACAGATACGCAGTATTTT,CASSKGGGGTDTQYF
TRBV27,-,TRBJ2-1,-,TGTGCCAGCAGTTTAAGGTCAGGGGGGAGCTCCTACAATGAGCAGTTCTTC,CASSLRSGGSSYNEQFF
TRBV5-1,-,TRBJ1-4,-,TGCGCCAGCAGCCGTCGGGGGGTGAATGAAAAACTGTTTTTT,CASSRRGVNEKLFF
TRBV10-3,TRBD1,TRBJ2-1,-,TGTGCCGTCGGGACAGGGGGGCGAGGCTACAATGAGCAGTTCTTC,CAVGTGGRGYNEQFF
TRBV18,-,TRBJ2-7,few,TGTGCCAGCTCACTGAGCCACGAGCAGTACTTC,CASSLSHEQYF
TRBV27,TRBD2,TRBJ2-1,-,TGTGCCAGCAGTTCCCGGACTAGCAGCAATGAGCAGTTCTTC,CASSSRTSSNEQFF
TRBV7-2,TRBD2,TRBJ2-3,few,TGTGCCAGCAGCCCCTCACTAGCGGGAGCAGGGGATACGCAGTATTTT,CASSPSLAGAGDTQYF
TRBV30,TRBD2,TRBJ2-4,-,TGTGCCTGGAGGCCTAGCGGGAGGATAGCCAAAAACATTCAGTACTTC,CAWRPSGRIAKNIQYF
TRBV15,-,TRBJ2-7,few,TGTGCCACCAGCAGAGGGGGGGAATCTTACGAGCAGTACTTC,CATSRGGESYEQYF
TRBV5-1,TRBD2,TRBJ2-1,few,TGCGCCAGCAGCTCGGGACTAGCGGGAAGGAATGAGCAGTTCTTC,CASSSGLAGRNEQFF
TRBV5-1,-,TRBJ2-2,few,TGCGCCAGCAGCGCAGGAAGGTACACCGGGGAGCTGTTTTTT,CASSAGRYTGELFF
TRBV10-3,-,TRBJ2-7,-,TGTGCCATCAGTGGAGGGAGGCTAGCGCTAGACGAGCAGTACTTC,CAISGGRLALDEQYF
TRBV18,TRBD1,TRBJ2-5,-,TGTGCCAGCTCACCCCTTAGGACAGGGGAACGAGAGACCCAGTACTTC,CASSPLRTGERETQYF
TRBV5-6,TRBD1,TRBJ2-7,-,TGTGCCAGCAGCTTACAGGGGGGAATCTACGAGCAGTACTTC,CASSLQGGIYEQYF
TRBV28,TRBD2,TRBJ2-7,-,TGTGCCAGCAGTTTACCGGGACTAGCGGGATCCTCGTTACCCTACGAGCAGTACTTC,CASSLPGLAGSSLPYEQYF
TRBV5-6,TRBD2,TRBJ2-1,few,TGTGCCAGCAGCAGAGCGGGAGGTCGTATCAATGAGCAGTTCTTC,CASSRAGGRINEQFF
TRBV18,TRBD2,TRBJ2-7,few,TGTGCCAGCTCGGCCGGGACTAGCGGGCCCCGATCCTACGAGCAGTACTTC,CASSAGTSGPRSYEQYF
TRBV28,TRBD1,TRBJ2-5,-,TGTGCCAGCAGTTTGCTCAGGGGGGAGACCCAGTACTTC,CASSLLRGETQYF
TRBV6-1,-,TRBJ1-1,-,TGTGCCAGCAGCGACAGGACGAACACTGAAGCTTTCTTT,CASSDRTNTEAFF
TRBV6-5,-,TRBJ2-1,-,TGTGCCAGCAGACTACAGGGCCCCGGCTACAATGAGCAGTTCTTC,CASRLQGPGYNEQFF
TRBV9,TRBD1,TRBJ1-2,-,TGTGCCAGCAGTTTCGCGAGGACAGGATATGGCTACACCTTC,CASSFARTGYGYTF
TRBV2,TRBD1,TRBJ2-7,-,TGTGCCAGCTGTCGACAGGGAATGGCCTACGAGCAGTACTTC,CASCRQGMAYEQYF
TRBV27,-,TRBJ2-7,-,TGTGCCAGCAGTTCCGTAGCGGCTACCTACGAGCAGTACTTC,CASSSVAATYEQYF
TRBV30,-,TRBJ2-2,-,TGTGCCTGGAGTTACGGGGTCTACACCGGGGAGCTGTTTTTT,CAWSYGVYTGELFF